This T cell receptor (beta chain) emerged from a study of T cells in Graves' hyperthyroidism and ophthalmopathy. TCR beta CDR3 regions were amplified from RNA. The HTBI primer set served for first-round RT-PCR of the TCR CDR3. TCRdb passed the multiplex PCR reads through MiXCR, listing each CDR3 protein once. The profile shows about 400,000 distinct CDR3 sequences, 14% to 15% of them singletons. Per the germline V gene, CDR1 is SEHNR and CDR2 is FQNEAQ (reference sequence). With 2 bases clipped from V and 6 bases from J, the junction kept 7 bases outside the gene matches. The CDR3 contains 15 residues.

This TCR derives from a woman aged 25 to 45 with Graves' hyperthyroidism. The sample consisted of blood. The chain recombines TRBV7-9 with TRBJ2-4; 7 positions agree with TRBD1. Here the CDR3 reads CASSLPGQVVNIQYF. In DNA form, the CDR3 reads TGTGCCAGCAGCTTACCAGGACAGGTAGTAAACATTCAGTACTTC.